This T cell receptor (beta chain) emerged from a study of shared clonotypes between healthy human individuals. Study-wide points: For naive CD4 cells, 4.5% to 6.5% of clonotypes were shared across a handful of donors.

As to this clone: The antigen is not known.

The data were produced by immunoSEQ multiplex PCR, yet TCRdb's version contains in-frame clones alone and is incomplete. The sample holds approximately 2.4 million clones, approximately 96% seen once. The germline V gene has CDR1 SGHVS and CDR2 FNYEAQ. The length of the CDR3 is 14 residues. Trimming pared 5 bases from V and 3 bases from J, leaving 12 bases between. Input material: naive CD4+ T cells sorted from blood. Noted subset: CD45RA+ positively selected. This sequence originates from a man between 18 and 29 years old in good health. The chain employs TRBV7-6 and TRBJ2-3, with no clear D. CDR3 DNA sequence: TGTGCCAGCAGCCATCGTGGATGGACAGATACGCAGTATTTT. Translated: CASSHRGWTDTQYF. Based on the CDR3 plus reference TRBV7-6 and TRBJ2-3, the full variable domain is GAGVSQSPRYKVTKRGQDVALRCDPISGHVSLYWYRQALGQGPEFLTYFNYEAQQDKSGLPNDRFSAERPEGSISTLTIQRTEQRDSAMYRCASSHRGWTDTQYFGPGTRLTVL.